Presented here are 31 T cell receptor beta chains from one specimen sequenced in a study of T cells in pancreatic ductal adenocarcinoma. Profiled with immunoSEQ multiplex PCR; TCRdb holds only in-frame clones, not every one. Among 85,000 to 120,000 clones listed, over 90% were seen once. Surgery without prior neoadjuvant therapy was the treatment of the selected pancreatic ductal adenocarcinoma patients. Material: PBMCs. All receptors derive from a human donor with pancreatic ductal adenocarcinoma.

The chain carries TRBV2 and TRBJ2-3; D gene uncertain. The germline V gene has CDR1 SNHLY and CDR2 FYNNEI. This CDR3 has 13 residues. V was clipped by 1 base and J by 8 bases, with 10 bases between them. The CDR3 DNA reads as TGTGCCAGCAGTGAAGAGCCCCCTGGTACGCAGTATTTT. Its translation is CASSEEPPGTQYF.

This sequence joins TRBV10-3 and TRBJ2-7; D uncertain. CDR3 length: 12 amino acids. V gave up 6 bases and J gave up 1 base, with 7 bases separating them. CDR1 and CDR2 from the germline V gene are ENHRY and SYGVKD. CDR3 in amino acids: CAISGSSYEQYF. CDR3 DNA sequence: TGTGCCATCAGCGGGTCATCCTACGAGCAGTACTTC.

The gene calls are TRBV7-2 and TRBJ2-1; TRBD2 matches 7 bases. The V gene end was trimmed by 5 bases and the J gene end by 6 bases; junction bases not matched to a gene: 4. Germline lookup yields CDR1 SGHTA and CDR2 FQGNSA. CDR3 length: 13 amino acids. This CDR3 reads CASSISGLNEQFF. In DNA form, the CDR3 reads TGTGCCAGCAGCATTAGCGGGCTCAATGAGCAGTTCTTC.

This chain connects TRBV6-1 to TRBJ2-1; D is possibly TRBD1 (5 bases). The V end was cut by 5 bases, the J end by 6 bases, with 14 bases between. This CDR3 has 14 amino acids. CDR1 is MNHNS, CDR2 SASEGT, per germline. Here the CDR3 reads CASSLLGAFNEQFF. The DNA of the CDR3 is TGTGCCAGCAGTCTATTAGGGGCATTCAATGAGCAGTTCTTC.

Written as DNA, the CDR3 is TGTGCCTCGGGGCCTGCGGGAGGTCAGGGGTACGAGCAGTACTTC. This sequence encodes CASGPAGGQGYEQYF. The gene calls are TRBV30 and TRBJ2-7; 8 bases agree with TRBD2. V dropped 7 bases and J dropped 4; count of bases not matched to a gene: 15. The germline V gene encodes CDR1 GTSNPN and CDR2 SVGIG (reference sequence). This CDR3 contains 15 residues.

This clone was observed a single time. V is TRBV18 and J is TRBJ1-5; D may be TRBD1 (6 bases). V was pared by 6 bases and J by 3 bases, with 18 bases between. The CDR3 runs to 16 residues. In germline, CDR1 is KGHSH, CDR2 LQKENI. The CDR3 sequence: CASSPAGAGTNQPQHF. In nucleotides, the CDR3 is TGTGCCAGCTCTCCCGCGGGGGCAGGGACCAATCAGCCCCAGCATTTT.

The chain couples TRBV5-1 to TRBJ2-3; TRBD2 matches at 13 bases. Looked up from germline, CDR1 is SGHRS and CDR2 is YFSETQ. The CDR3 extends over 17 amino acids. The J segment lost 1 base and the V segment lost 3 bases, leaving 5 bases of the junction unmatched. This CDR3 is CASSSGLAGVGTDTQYF. The CDR3 coding sequence is TGCGCCAGCAGCTCCGGACTAGCGGGAGTCGGCACAGATACGCAGTATTTT.

The gene calls are TRBV19 and TRBJ2-7; 11 bases fit TRBD2. CDR1 is LNHDA, CDR2 SQIVND, per germline (reference sequence). Trimming took 6 bases from V and 3 from J; bases not matched to a gene: 4. This CDR3 is built from 14 residues. This CDR3 reads CASSRTSGFYEQYF. The CDR3 region has the DNA TGTGCCAGTAGCCGGACTAGCGGGTTCTACGAGCAGTACTTC.

The table lists this clone with a count of one. The chain employs TRBV10-3 and TRBJ1-5, with D possibly being TRBD1 (6 bases). CDR3 length: 15 residues. Germline V gives CDR1 ENHRY, CDR2 SYGVKD. V lost 11 bases, J lost 0 bases, and 17 bases lay in between. The CDR3 DNA sequence: TGTGCCGCCGGTGGGGGGGCCGTTAGCAATCAGCCCCAGCATTTT. Amino acid sequence: CAAGGGAVSNQPQHF.

The chain has TRBV29-1 and TRBJ2-7; D gene ambiguous. This CDR3 comprises 9 residues. Per the germline V gene, CDR1 is SQVTM and CDR2 is ANQGSEA. The V end was cut by 7 bases, the J end by 5 bases, with 6 bases between. CDR3 bases: TGCAGCGCCCCCGACGAGCAGTACTTC. Translated: CSAPDEQYF.

The rearrangement links TRBV7-2 to TRBJ2-2; 8 bases are a match to TRBD1. The CDR3 consists of 14 residues. The trim removed 5 bases at V and 4 bases at J, leaving 3 bases unmatched. CDR1 is SGHTA and CDR2 is FQGNSA in the germline V gene. CDR3 in DNA: TGTGCCAGCAGCAGGACAGGGACCACCGGGGAGCTGTTTTTT. Amino acid sequence: CASSRTGTTGELFF.

V and J are TRBV10-3 and TRBJ1-2, with a possible D match to TRBD1 (6 bases). The CDR3 covers 14 residues. V was shortened by 4 bases and J by 4 bases, with 13 bases between the two germline ends. Germline CDR1 is ENHRY and CDR2 is SYGVKD. As DNA, the CDR3 is TGTGCCATCAGTGCCGAGGGGGAGGGCTATGGCTACACCTTC. Translation gives CAISAEGEGYGYTF.

The chain is built from TRBV6-6 and TRBJ2-3; no clear D gene. This CDR3 spans 12 amino acids. V lost 6 bases to trimming and J lost 2 bases, with 6 bases between them. CDR1 is MNHNY, CDR2 SVGAGI, per germline (reference sequence). This CDR3 reads CASSPYTDTQYF. The CDR3 nucleotides read TGTGCCAGCAGCCCTTACACAGATACGCAGTATTTT.

In regard to this clone: Other nucleotide sequences in the sample specify the same CDR3. The chain employs TRBV18 and TRBJ2-2; TRBD1 might be the D (5 bases). Germline V gene sequence: CDR1 KGHSH, CDR2 LQKENI. This CDR3 is 15 amino acids long. The V end was cut by 3 bases, the J end by 0 bases, with 8 bases between. In DNA form, the CDR3 reads TGTGCCAGCTCACCGGGGCTCGCGAACACCGGGGAGCTGTTTTTT. Its translation: CASSPGLANTGELFF.

This clone was observed once. The chain recombines TRBV10-3 with TRBJ2-4; 12 bases fit TRBD1. The germline V gene has CDR1 ENHRY and CDR2 SYGVKD. The ends lost 0 bases at V and 8 bases at J; junction bases unmatched: 11. This CDR3 has 18 amino acids. The CDR3 loop reads CAISESTRGGQGAYIQYF. The DNA for the CDR3 is TGTGCCATCAGTGAGTCGACGCGGGGGGGACAGGGGGCGTACATTCAGTACTTC.

This chain joins TRBV18 and TRBJ1-4; no clear D gene. This CDR3 is 15 amino acids long. The germline CDR1 and CDR2 sequences are KGHSH and LQKENI. V lost 3 bases and J 3 bases, leaving 11 bases between the germline ends. CDR3 region: CASSPPGEPNEKLFF. DNA of the CDR3: TGTGCCAGCTCACCCCCGGGAGAGCCTAATGAAAAACTGTTTTTT.

The chain couples TRBV10-3 to TRBJ2-1; perhaps TRBD1 as D (6 bases). In germline, CDR1 is ENHRY, CDR2 SYGVKD. Trimming took 7 bases from V and 2 from J, leaving 15 bases between them. The CDR3 is 15 residues long. The CDR3 DNA is TGTGCCATCAAGGTGGACAGTAATGCCTACAATGAGCAGTTCTTC. It is translated as CAIKVDSNAYNEQFF.

The chain couples TRBV7-2 to TRBJ2-3; the D is unclear. V gave up 4 bases and J gave up 1 base, with 12 bases separating them. Germline V CDR1 and CDR2: SGHTA, FQGNSA. This CDR3 contains 15 residues. CDR3 amino acids: CASSSRRTRTDTQYF. Written as DNA, the CDR3 is TGTGCCAGCAGCTCCCGGAGAACCCGCACAGATACGCAGTATTTT. The whole variable domain, remainder taken from reference TRBV7-2 and TRBJ2-3, is GAGVSQSPSNKVTEKGKDVELRCDPISGHTALYWYRQSLGQGLEFLIYFQGNSAPDKSGLPSDRFSAERTGGSVSTLTIQRTQQEDSAVYLCASSSRRTRTDTQYFGPGTRLTVL.

The chain has TRBV28 and TRBJ2-1; tentatively, D is TRBD2 (5 bases). This CDR3 is 12 amino acids long. Germline CDR1 reads MDHEN; CDR2 reads SYDVKM. Trimming cost V 8 bases and J 7 bases, with 12 bases left between them. The CDR3 is CASGGWVNEQFF. The DNA for the CDR3 is TGTGCCAGCGGAGGCTGGGTAAATGAGCAGTTCTTC.

J is TRBJ2-2 and V is TRBV7-8; TRBD2 might be the D (6 bases). Trimming took off 0 bases at V and 4 bases at J, with 9 bases between the two ends. This CDR3 has 15 residues. Per germline, CDR1 SGHVS and CDR2 FQNEAQ. Here the CDR3 DNA reads TGTGCCAGCAGCTTAGCGGGAGGACGCACCGGGGAGCTGTTTTTT. It codes for CASSLAGGRTGELFF.

Comments on this clone: The sample holds other DNA sequences that translate to the same CDR3. The CDR3 nucleotides read TGCAGTGCTAGAGTCGCAGATACGCAGTATTTT. Amino acids: CSARVADTQYF. The chain has TRBV20-1 and TRBJ2-3; D gene uncertain. V was clipped by 1 base and J by 4 bases, with 3 bases between them. Germline loops: CDR1 DFQATT, CDR2 SNEGSKA (reference sequence). The CDR3 covers 11 residues.

The chain carries TRBV6-7 and TRBJ2-6; D may be TRBD2 (6 bases). TRBV6-7 is an ORF; its function is uncertain. This CDR3 contains 17 residues. V shed 7 bases and J shed 3 bases, with 19 bases lying between them. The CDR3 region is CASNTGTPACGANVLTF. The CDR3 nucleotides read TGTGCCAGCAACACCGGGACTCCGGCCTGTGGGGCCAACGTCCTGACTTTC.

The V and J genes are TRBV6-6 and TRBJ1-3; possible D gene TRBD1, 6 bases. CDR1 is MNHNY, CDR2 SVGAGI, per germline (reference sequence). V lost 7 bases and J 0 bases, leaving 10 bases between the germline ends. This CDR3 spans 14 amino acids. As DNA, the CDR3 is TGTGCCAGCAACGGACAGCTCTCTGGAAACACCATATATTTT. Protein product: CASNGQLSGNTIYF.

The chain joins TRBV11-2 to TRBJ2-7; D might be TRBD1 (5 bases). Germline CDR1 SGHAT, CDR2 FQNNGV. Trimming left V 0 bases short and J 1 base short, with 10 bases between. The CDR3 spans 15 residues. The CDR3 reads CASSLEGVPSYEQYF. The CDR3 DNA reads as TGTGCCAGCAGCTTAGAAGGGGTCCCGTCCTACGAGCAGTACTTC.

The chain couples TRBV5-5 to TRBJ2-1, with TRBD1 identical over 9 bases. Looked up from germline, CDR1 is SGHKS and CDR2 is YYEKEE (reference sequence). With V trimmed by 1 base and J by 5 bases, 4 bases remained unmatched. There are 15 residues in the CDR3. DNA of the CDR3: TGTGCCAGCAGCTTGTCCGGGACAGGGCACAATGAGCAGTTCTTC. Translation gives CASSLSGTGHNEQFF. The full variable domain, its missing parts supplied by reference TRBV5-5 and TRBJ2-1, is DAGVTQSPTHLIKTRGQQVTLRCSPISGHKSVSWYQQVLGQGPQFIFQYYEKEERGRGNFPDRFSARQFPNYSSELNVNALLLGDSALYLCASSLSGTGHNEQFFGPGTRLTVL.

The gene calls are TRBV15 and TRBJ2-7; 10 bases match TRBD2. The CDR3 extends over 14 amino acids. V shed 5 bases, J shed 3 bases, and the junction held 4 bases outside the gene matches. Germline V gene sequence: CDR1 LNHNV, CDR2 YYDKDF (reference sequence). The CDR3 loop is CATSPGLAYYEQYF. The CDR3 DNA reads as TGTGCCACCAGCCCGGGACTAGCGTACTACGAGCAGTACTTC.

This rearrangement joins TRBV6-1 to TRBJ2-7; weak D call: TRBD2 (6 bases). V was pared by 9 bases and J by 3 bases, with 15 bases between. CDR3 length equals 13 residues. The germline CDR1 and CDR2 sequences are MNHNS and SASEGT. The CDR3: CASHPGTDYEQYF. For the CDR3, the DNA is TGTGCCAGTCACCCCGGGACTGACTACGAGCAGTACTTC.

V and J are TRBV10-3 and TRBJ2-7, with a weak D call TRBD2 (6 bases). V dropped 7 bases and J dropped 2 bases, with 12 bases sitting between them. This CDR3 has 13 amino acids. Germline lookup yields CDR1 ENHRY and CDR2 SYGVKD. The CDR3 nucleotides are TGTGCCATCACTGGAGGGAAAACCTACGAGCAGTACTTC. It codes for CAITGGKTYEQYF.

The genes are TRBV27 and TRBJ1-2; 10 bases align to TRBD1. Germline V CDR1 and CDR2: MNHEY, SMNVEV (reference sequence). The trim removed 5 bases at V and 7 bases at J, leaving 10 bases unmatched. The CDR3 spans 15 residues. DNA for the CDR3: TGTGCCAGCAGTCAGGGACAGGGGAGGACTCTTGGCTACACCTTC. It specifies CASSQGQGRTLGYTF.

V gene TRBV5-1 combines with J gene TRBJ2-7, with a tentative D call TRBD2 (5 bases). Germline-derived CDR1 and CDR2 are SGHRS and YFSETQ. V lost 0 bases, J lost 3 bases, and 16 bases lay in between. There are 16 residues in the CDR3. The CDR3 DNA follows: TGCGCCAGCAGCTTGGCCCGGGATCCACGGATCTACGAGCAGTACTTC. This encodes CASSLARDPRIYEQYF. The variable domain in full, completed from reference TRBV5-1 and TRBJ2-7, reads KAGVTQTPRYLIKTRGQQVTLSCSPISGHRSVSWYQQTPGQGLQFLFEYFSETQRNKGNFPGRFSGRQFSNSRSEMNVSTLELGDSALYLCASSLARDPRIYEQYFGPGTRLTVT.

The count of this clone is one. This chain links TRBV7-2 with TRBJ2-5, with 13 bases lining up with TRBD2. V trimming: 4 bases; J trimming: 7 bases; junction bases outside the gene matches: 6. Germline CDR1 is SGHTA and CDR2 is FQGNSA. The CDR3 length is 15 residues. The CDR3 sequence: CASSSGLAGTATQYF. The CDR3 DNA reads as TGTGCCAGCAGCTCGGGACTAGCGGGGACAGCGACCCAGTACTTC.